The subject of this entry is one T cell receptor (beta chain). What it binds is not known. The data stem from a study of OX40 agonist ivuxolimab in advanced cancers. Study details: Administration of intravenous ivuxolimab to patients occurred every 2 weeks at 0.01 to 10 mg/kg. Eligibility admitted prior anti-PD-1, anti-PD-L1 or anti-CTLA-4 therapy; 35% to 40% had some. Study-level findings and limits: The CD4+ and CD8+ T cells in the blood had expanded clonally by week 6 at 0.1 to 3.0 mg/kg. On average, a greater number of expanded clones characterised CD8+ T cells relative to CD4+.

CDR1 and CDR2 from the germline V gene are SGHNT and YYREEE (reference sequence). Trimming removed 4 bases from V and 3 bases from J; junction bases left unmatched: 6. The CDR3 contains 14 residues. Method: immunoSEQ multiplex PCR; TCRdb's copy keeps in-frame clones and lacks some. The table lists under 50,000 clones, 85% to 90% of them singletons. This receptor was identified in an adult with an advanced solid tumor such as melanoma, head and neck, liver or kidney cancer. V gene TRBV5-4 combines with J gene TRBJ1-2; 7 bases align to TRBD1. The specimen was CD4+ or CD8+ T cells sorted from blood, collected in a trial of the OX40 agonist ivuxolimab. This chain's CDR3 is CASSPRDSYYGYTF. The CDR3 DNA follows: TGTGCCAGCAGCCCGAGGGACAGCTACTATGGCTACACCTTC.